The 23 T cell receptor beta chains reported below all come from one sample, sequenced in a study of T-cell reconstitution after alpha-beta-depleted transplantation in children. Using unique molecular identifiers, the investigators prepared the TCRbeta library. One entry per CDR3 protein results from TCRdb running MiXCR on the PCR reads. In the table there are 84,000 or so distinct CDR3 sequences, roughly 16% of which are singletons. The sequencing used PBMCs, mostly from graft donor cells, collected 180 days after TCRalphabeta/CD19-depleted stem cell transplant. The receptor set was obtained from a male patient aged 2 to 10 who had a stem cell transplant for acute lymphoblastic leukemia, so the T cells may come from the graft donor.

This chain uses TRBV7-2 with TRBJ2-7, with 9 bases aligning to TRBD1. Germline CDR1 reads SGHTA; CDR2 reads FQGNSA. The junction had 6 bases not matched to a gene; V was cut back by 6 bases and J by 0 bases. The CDR3 is made up of 15 amino acids. This CDR3 is CASSRTGGISYEQYF. CDR3 nucleotide sequence: TGTGCCAGCAGTCGAACAGGGGGCATCTCCTACGAGCAGTACTTC.

This clonotype was seen a handful of times. V usage is TRBV6-1 and J usage is TRBJ1-6; D is unresolved. Germline V gene sequence: CDR1 MNHNS, CDR2 SASEGT. The V and J ends lost 8 bases and 5 bases respectively, with 13 bases between them. The CDR3 is 14 residues long. CDR3 sequence reads: CASRALGHNSPLHF. DNA for the CDR3: TGTGCCAGCCGGGCACTCGGCCATAATTCACCCCTCCACTTT.

The V gene is TRBV5-5, the J gene TRBJ2-1; 7 bases align to TRBD1. The CDR3 length is 11 residues. Trimming at V came to 0 bases and at J to 15 bases, leaving 3 bases not matched to a gene. Germline lookup yields CDR1 SGHKS and CDR2 YYEKEE (reference sequence). The CDR3 sequence is CASSLARGLFF. CDR3 DNA sequence: TGTGCCAGCAGCTTGGCCAGGGGGTTGTTCTTC.

The rearrangement links TRBV6-2 or TRBV6-3 to TRBJ2-5; D unclear. The germline CDR1 and CDR2 sequences are MNHEY and SVGEGT. CDR3 length equals 10 residues. Deletions cut 8 bases from V and 5 bases from J, with 6 bases between. This CDR3 is CASGTETQYF. The CDR3 bases are TGTGCCAGCGGCACGGAGACCCAGTACTTC.

This clonotype turned up a few times. This chain uses TRBV7-6 with TRBJ1-1; D remains ambiguous. The V gene's germline CDR1 is SGHVS and CDR2 FNYEAQ. V gave up 5 bases and J gave up 5 bases, with 12 bases separating them. CDR3 size: 13 residues. In nucleotides, the CDR3 is TGTGCCAGCAGCCCTAACTTAGGTACTGAAGCTTTCTTT. This translates into CASSPNLGTEAFF.

The chain carries TRBV7-9 and TRBJ1-4; maybe TRBD1 (5 bases). The CDR3 extends over 14 amino acids. Trimming shortened V by 8 bases and J by 5 bases, and 15 bases separated the two germline ends. The V gene's germline CDR1 is SEHNR and CDR2 FQNEAQ (reference sequence). CDR3 protein: CASGRGEPNEKLFF. DNA for the CDR3: TGTGCCAGCGGGCGAGGGGAACCGAATGAAAAACTGTTTTTT.

This chain connects TRBV7-9 to TRBJ1-1; D gene unclear. V dropped 5 bases and J dropped 9 bases, with 10 bases sitting between them. The CDR3 sequence is 11 residues long. CDR1 is SEHNR and CDR2 is FQNEAQ in the germline V gene (reference sequence). The DNA of the CDR3 is TGTGCCAGCAGCCCCACTTTCAAAGCTTTCTTT. It encodes CASSPTFKAFF.

This clonotype has only a few counts. The CDR3 is CASRRGTDSPLHF. The CDR3 bases are TGTGCCAGCAGAAGGGGCACGGATTCACCCCTCCACTTT. The genes are TRBV25-1 and TRBJ1-6; tentatively, D is TRBD1 (5 bases). CDR1 MGHDK and CDR2 SYGVNS come from the germline V gene. This CDR3 is built from 13 residues. Trimming removed 6 bases at V and 8 bases at J, with 11 bases between.

The table lists this clonotype with a few counts. The V gene is TRBV12-3 or TRBV12-4, the J gene TRBJ2-3, with 9 bases that match TRBD2. CDR3 length: 14 residues. V shed 4 bases and J 5 bases; nucleotides not matched to a gene: 4. The CDR3 nucleotides are TGTGCCAGCAGTTCCTTAGCGGGAGAAGATACGCAGTATTTT. It translates to CASSSLAGEDTQYF.

This clonotype was seen only a few times. This chain joins TRBV27 and TRBJ2-7; 8 nucleotides line up with TRBD1. CDR1 MNHEY and CDR2 SMNVEV come from the germline V gene (reference sequence). The V segment lost 5 bases and the J segment 2 bases; nucleotides outside the gene matches: 11. The CDR3 is 16 amino acids. CDR3 region: CASSMSGGESPYEQYF. As DNA, the CDR3 is TGTGCCAGCAGTATGTCAGGGGGCGAATCTCCCTACGAGCAGTACTTC.

The chain uses TRBV3-1 and TRBJ1-2; 7 bases map to TRBD1. The CDR3 length is 14 residues. J gave up 8 bases and V 3 bases, and 9 bases lay outside the gene matches. The V gene's germline CDR1 is LGHDT and CDR2 YNNKEL (reference sequence). CDR3 in amino acids: CASSHGTEELGYTF. CDR3 coding DNA: TGTGCCAGCAGCCACGGGACAGAGGAGCTGGGCTACACCTTC.

This chain links TRBV28 with TRBJ1-1; D is possibly TRBD1 (6 bases). Trimming removed 6 bases from V and 1 base from J, with 18 bases in between. Germline V gene lookup returns CDR1 MDHEN and CDR2 SYDVKM. This CDR3 comprises 16 residues. The CDR3 bases are TGTGCCAGCAGAGTACCCGGGGGGGCCGGGAACACTGAAGCTTTCTTT. Its translation: CASRVPGGAGNTEAFF.

This clonotype was observed a handful of times. V is TRBV28 and J is TRBJ2-1; TRBD1 matches 10 bases. The germline V gene has CDR1 MDHEN and CDR2 SYDVKM. The junction had 1 base not matched to a gene; V was cut back by 5 bases and J by 0 bases. The length of the CDR3 is 15 residues. CDR3 region: CASSRDRGSYNEQFF. The DNA of the CDR3 is TGTGCCAGCAGTCGGGACAGGGGCTCCTACAATGAGCAGTTCTTC.

The chain has TRBV6-2 or TRBV6-3 and TRBJ2-4; D is ambiguous. Germline V CDR1 and CDR2: MNHEY, SVGEGT. Trimming removed 4 bases at V and 15 bases at J, with 16 bases between. The CDR3 loop spans 12 amino acids. The CDR3 region has the DNA TGTGCCAGCAGTTGGAGCACCTCCCATCCGTACTTC. Its protein product is CASSWSTSHPYF.

This rearrangement joins TRBV29-1 to TRBJ1-1, with a weak D call TRBD1 (6 bases). V lost 3 bases, J lost 4 bases, and 12 bases lay in between. CDR1 is SQVTM and CDR2 is ANQGSEA in the germline V gene. CDR3 length: 13 amino acids. The CDR3 loop reads CSVEPGDATEAFF. The CDR3, as DNA: TGCAGCGTTGAGCCAGGGGATGCCACTGAAGCTTTCTTT.

Concerning this clonotype: Sequence at one end of the junction differs from germline and may be a read error. This chain links TRBV2 with TRBJ2-4, with D tentatively TRBD1 or TRBD2 (5 bases each). From germline, CDR1 is SNHLY and CDR2 FYNNEI. CDR3 length: 16 residues. CDR3: CASSEASGWGKNIQHF. The CDR3 nucleotides are TGTGCCAGCAGTGAAGCGTCGGGGTGGGGCAAAAACATTCAGCACTTC.

The table lists this clonotype with a few counts. V gene TRBV5-1 combines with J gene TRBJ2-2; D perhaps matches TRBD2 (6 bases). Trimming took off 5 bases at V and 2 bases at J, with 19 bases between the two ends. The V gene's germline CDR1 is SGHRS and CDR2 YFSETQ. There are 17 residues in the CDR3. CDR3 nucleotides: TGCGCCAGCAGTGATCAAAGGGACTGGGACAACACCGGGGAGCTGTTTTTT. This encodes CASSDQRDWDNTGELFF.

This clonotype was seen a handful of times. The chain employs TRBV9 and TRBJ2-3; 8 bases line up with TRBD2. The CDR3 covers 21 residues. The germline V gene encodes CDR1 SGDLS and CDR2 YYNGEE. J was trimmed by 8 bases and V by 4 bases; bases with no gene match: 30. This CDR3 reads CASSPLAAVSGGPGMGGTQYF. CDR3 nucleotide sequence: TGTGCCAGCAGCCCACTAGCGGCCGTAAGCGGGGGCCCCGGTATGGGTGGTACGCAGTATTTT.

This clonotype has a count of ten or more. V usage is TRBV5-4 and J usage is TRBJ2-3; D unresolved. Germline CDR1 SGHNT, CDR2 YYREEE (reference sequence). This CDR3 is built from 13 residues. Trimming pared 0 bases from V and 0 bases from J, leaving 2 bases between. CDR3 DNA sequence: TGTGCCAGCAGCTTGGTAAGCACAGATACGCAGTATTTT. Translation gives CASSLVSTDTQYF. Based on the CDR3 plus reference TRBV5-4 and TRBJ2-3, the full variable domain is ETGVTQSPTHLIKTRGQQVTLRCSSQSGHNTVSWYQQALGQGPQFIFQYYREEENGRGNFPPRFSGLQFPNYSSELNVNALELDDSALYLCASSLVSTDTQYFGPGTRLTVL.

This clonotype was seen more than once but under ten times. The chain recombines TRBV7-2 with TRBJ2-5; D is perhaps TRBD1 (7 bases). This CDR3 comprises 16 residues. Trimming removed 1 base from V and 5 bases from J, with 17 bases in between. From germline, CDR1 is SGHTA and CDR2 FQGNSA. Here the CDR3 DNA reads TGTGCCAGCAGCTTAGTCCAGACAGGGAGGTTGGAGACCCAGTACTTC. It is translated as CASSLVQTGRLETQYF.

This sequence joins TRBV18 and TRBJ2-3; the match to TRBD1 covers 7 bases. V was pared by 4 bases and J by 5 bases, with 6 bases of the junction left unmatched. This CDR3 is built from 14 residues. Germline CDR1 is KGHSH and CDR2 is LQKENI. This CDR3 reads CASSRNRGIDTQYF. For the CDR3, the DNA is TGTGCCAGCTCACGAAACAGGGGAATAGATACGCAGTATTTT.

The table lists this clonotype with a few counts. The rearrangement uses TRBV7-9 and TRBJ2-7; D gene unclear. The V end was cut by 5 bases, the J end by 3 bases, with 20 bases between. The CDR3 loop spans 16 amino acids. Germline lookup yields CDR1 SEHNR and CDR2 FQNEAQ (reference sequence). CDR3 coding DNA: TGTGCCAGCAGCCAAGACCTTGGAGAAGGAGACTACGAGCAGTACTTC. Translated, it gives CASSQDLGEGDYEQYF.

The V and J genes are TRBV2 and TRBJ1-1; a possible D gene is TRBD1 (6 bases). Germline CDR1 and CDR2: SNHLY and FYNNEI. The V gene lost 6 bases and the J gene lost 1 base, with 15 bases spanning the gap. The CDR3 totals 15 residues. The CDR3 nucleotides read TGTGCCAGCAGACCTGACAGGTCTCCGAACACTGAAGCTTTCTTT. Amino acid sequence: CASRPDRSPNTEAFF.